One sample yielded the 8 T cell receptor beta chains listed below, sequenced in a study of OX40 agonist ivuxolimab in advanced cancers. Assay: immunoSEQ multiplex PCR; the TCRdb copy retains only in-frame clones and omits some. Of roughly 70,000 clones detected, about 89% appear once; the ten largest clones hold about 0.31%. The specimen comprised CD4+ or CD8+ T cells sorted from blood, sampled in a trial of the OX40 agonist ivuxolimab. These receptors all come from an adult with an advanced solid tumor such as melanoma, head and neck, liver or kidney cancer.

This clone was recorded once. The rearrangement links TRBV4-1 to TRBJ1-1; maybe TRBD1 (5 bases). Germline CDR1 and CDR2: MGHRA and YSYEKL. V shed 0 bases and J shed 1 base, with 9 bases lying between them. The CDR3 is 15 amino acids. CDR3 coding DNA: TGCGCCAGCAGCCAAGATACAGGCTCGAACACTGAAGCTTTCTTT. Protein sequence: CASSQDTGSNTEAFF.

The chain joins TRBV7-2 to TRBJ2-1; 7 nucleotides agree with TRBD2. The CDR3 sequence is 17 residues long. Trimming cost V 2 bases and J 0 bases; bases outside gene matches: 7. Germline lookup yields CDR1 SGHTA and CDR2 FQGNSA. The CDR3 reads CASSLFQRGSSYNEQFF. The DNA of the CDR3 is TGTGCCAGCAGCTTATTTCAGCGGGGAAGCTCCTACAATGAGCAGTTCTTC.

V and J are TRBV5-1 and TRBJ2-5; D call uncertain. V gave up 2 bases and J gave up 1 base, with 0 bases separating them. The CDR3 extends over 11 amino acids. The germline gives CDR1 SGHRS, CDR2 YFSETQ. CDR3: CASSFQETQYF. The CDR3 DNA is TGCGCCAGCAGCTTCCAAGAGACCCAGTACTTC.

V usage is TRBV18 and J usage is TRBJ2-1; a weak D match, TRBD2 (6 bases). The CDR3 spans 14 residues. The V gene lost 8 bases and the J gene lost 6 bases, with 17 bases spanning the gap. Germline CDR1 reads KGHSH; CDR2 reads LQKENI. The CDR3 DNA reads TGTGCCAGCCGCAGTGCGGGGCGGGGCAATGAGCAGTTCTTC. Residues: CASRSAGRGNEQFF.

The chain carries TRBV15 and TRBJ2-4, with 15 bases identical to TRBD2. This CDR3 is built from 18 residues. V dropped 1 base and J dropped 6; count of bases not matched to a gene: 7. Germline V lookup: CDR1 LNHNV, CDR2 YYDKDF (reference sequence). CDR3 DNA sequence: TGTGCCACCAGCAGAGCTGGACTAGCGGGAGGGCCAGGAAACATTCAGTACTTC. Amino acids: CATSRAGLAGGPGNIQYF.

J is TRBJ2-7 and V is TRBV30; 7 bases agree with TRBD2. V lost 3 bases to trimming and J lost 5 bases; unmatched junction nucleotides: 13. Germline V gene lookup returns CDR1 GTSNPN and CDR2 SVGIG (reference sequence). This CDR3 is 15 amino acids long. CDR3 coding DNA: TGTGCCTGGAGCCCTTGGACGGGACTACCGGACGAGCAGTACTTC. Translated, it gives CAWSPWTGLPDEQYF.

The table lists this clone with a count of one. The V call is TRBV6-1, the J call TRBJ2-6; 7 bases match TRBD2. J gave up 0 bases and V 7 bases, and 3 bases lay outside the gene matches. The CDR3 runs to 15 residues. Germline assignment: CDR1 MNHNS and CDR2 SASEGT. The CDR3 is CASTGTTSGANVLTF. The CDR3 DNA reads TGTGCCAGCACCGGGACTACCTCTGGGGCCAACGTCCTGACTTTC.

The gene calls are TRBV5-1 and TRBJ2-3; D tentatively reads TRBD1 or TRBD2 (5 bases each). The V end was cut by 4 bases, the J end by 3 bases, with 12 bases between. The CDR3 runs to 14 residues. In germline, CDR1 is SGHRS, CDR2 YFSETQ. CDR3 bases: TGCGCCAGCAGCCCGGGACCAGGGACAGATACGCAGTATTTT. This translates into CASSPGPGTDTQYF.